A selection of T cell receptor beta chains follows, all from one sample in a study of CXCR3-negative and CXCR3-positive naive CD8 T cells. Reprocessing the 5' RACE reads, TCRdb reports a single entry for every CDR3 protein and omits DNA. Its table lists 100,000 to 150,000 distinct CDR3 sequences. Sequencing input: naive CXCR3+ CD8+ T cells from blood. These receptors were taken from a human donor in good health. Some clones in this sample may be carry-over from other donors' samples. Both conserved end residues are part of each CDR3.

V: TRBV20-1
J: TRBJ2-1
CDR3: CSARASGGAGEQFF

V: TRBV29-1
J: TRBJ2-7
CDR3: CSVEESGLAGVYEQYF

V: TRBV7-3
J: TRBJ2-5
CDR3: CASSIGLQETQYF

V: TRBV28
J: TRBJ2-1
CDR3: CASRTDRDCHF

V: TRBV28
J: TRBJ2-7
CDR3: CASSLSRSPGRTSSYEQYF

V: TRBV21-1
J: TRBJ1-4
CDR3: CASSGRGEEKLFF

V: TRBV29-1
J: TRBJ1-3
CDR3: CSVDAGSSGNTIYF

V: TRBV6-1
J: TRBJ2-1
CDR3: CASSGPDWNYNEQFF

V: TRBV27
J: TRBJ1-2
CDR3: CASSSGQGVGYGYTF

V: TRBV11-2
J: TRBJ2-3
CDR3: CASSLVAATDTQYF

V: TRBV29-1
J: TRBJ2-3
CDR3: CSVVWDSLNTQYF

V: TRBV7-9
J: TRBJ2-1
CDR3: CASSDQRASREEQFF

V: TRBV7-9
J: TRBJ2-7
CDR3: CASSTDGSSTYEQYF

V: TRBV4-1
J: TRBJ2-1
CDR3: CASSQVSSGMNEQFF

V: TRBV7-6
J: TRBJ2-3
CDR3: CASSSTQGGTQYF

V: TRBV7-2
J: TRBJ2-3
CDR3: CASSLVGRWEGTRPDTQYF

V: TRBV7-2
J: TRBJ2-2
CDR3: CASSLAGYTGELFF

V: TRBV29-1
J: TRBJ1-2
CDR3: CSVRDRGPNYGYTF

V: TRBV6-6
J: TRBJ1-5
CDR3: CASSYSDWRWSDEYSNQPQHF

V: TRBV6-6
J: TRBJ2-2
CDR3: CASSYSLVAGELFF

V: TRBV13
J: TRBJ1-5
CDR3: CASGAGGQPQHF

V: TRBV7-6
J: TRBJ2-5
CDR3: CASSSRPGIGQETQYF

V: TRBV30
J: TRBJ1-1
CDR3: CAWSVLADSTEAFF

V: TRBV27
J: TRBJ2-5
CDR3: CASSATGIYETQYF

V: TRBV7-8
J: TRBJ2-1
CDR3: CASSPTRGAYNEQFF

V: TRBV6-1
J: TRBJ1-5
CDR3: CASRWTGDSNQPQHF

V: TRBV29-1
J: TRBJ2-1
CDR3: CSVPQGYEQFF

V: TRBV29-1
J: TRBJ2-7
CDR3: CSVVRQGSYEQYF

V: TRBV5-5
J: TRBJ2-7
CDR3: CARGGGQGENEQYF

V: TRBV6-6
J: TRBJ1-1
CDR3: CASSYSYTNTEAFF

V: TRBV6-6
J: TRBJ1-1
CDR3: CASRGGRATEAFF

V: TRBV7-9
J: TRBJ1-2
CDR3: CASSPTGINYGYTF

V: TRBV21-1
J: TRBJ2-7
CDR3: CASSNIQGYEQYF

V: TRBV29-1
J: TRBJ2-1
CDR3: CSVEGGVLSYNEQFF

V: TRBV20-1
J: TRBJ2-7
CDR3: CSAPGTSGGAEYEQYF

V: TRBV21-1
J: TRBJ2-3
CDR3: CASSNPGTSGSTDTQYF